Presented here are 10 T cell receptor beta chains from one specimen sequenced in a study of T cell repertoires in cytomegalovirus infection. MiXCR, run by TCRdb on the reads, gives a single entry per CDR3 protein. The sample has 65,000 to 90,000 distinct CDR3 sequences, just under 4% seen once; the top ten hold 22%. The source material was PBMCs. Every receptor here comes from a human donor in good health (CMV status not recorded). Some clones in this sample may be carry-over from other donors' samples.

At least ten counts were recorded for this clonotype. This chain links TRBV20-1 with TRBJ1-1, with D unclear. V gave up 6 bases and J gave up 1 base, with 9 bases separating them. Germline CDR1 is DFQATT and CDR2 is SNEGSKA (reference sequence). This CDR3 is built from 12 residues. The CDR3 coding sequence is TGCAGTGCACCGAGGGCGAACACTGAAGCTTTCTTT. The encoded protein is CSAPRANTEAFF.

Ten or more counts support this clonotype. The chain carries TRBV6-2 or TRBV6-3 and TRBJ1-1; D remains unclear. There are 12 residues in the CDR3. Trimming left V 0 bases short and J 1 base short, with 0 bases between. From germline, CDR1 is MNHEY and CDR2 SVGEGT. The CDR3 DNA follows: TGTGCCAGCAGTTACTCGAACACTGAAGCTTTCTTT. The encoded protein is CASSYSNTEAFF.

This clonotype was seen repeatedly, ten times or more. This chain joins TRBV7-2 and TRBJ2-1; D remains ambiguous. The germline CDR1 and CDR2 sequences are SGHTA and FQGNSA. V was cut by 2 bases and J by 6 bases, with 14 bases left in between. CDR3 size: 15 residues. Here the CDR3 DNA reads TGTGCCAGCAGCTTATCCACGAGGACGGGCAATGAGCAGTTCTTC. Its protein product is CASSLSTRTGNEQFF.

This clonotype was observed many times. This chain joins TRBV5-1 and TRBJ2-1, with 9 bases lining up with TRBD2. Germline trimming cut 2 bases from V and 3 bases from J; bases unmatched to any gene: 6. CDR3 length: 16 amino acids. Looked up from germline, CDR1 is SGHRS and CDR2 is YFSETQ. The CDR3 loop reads CASSFRSSGSYNEQFF. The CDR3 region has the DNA TGCGCCAGCAGCTTTAGGAGTAGCGGGAGCTACAATGAGCAGTTCTTC. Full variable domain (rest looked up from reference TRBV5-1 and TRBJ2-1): KAGVTQTPRYLIKTRGQQVTLSCSPISGHRSVSWYQQTPGQGLQFLFEYFSETQRNKGNFPGRFSGRQFSNSRSEMNVSTLELGDSALYLCASSFRSSGSYNEQFFGPGTRLTVL.

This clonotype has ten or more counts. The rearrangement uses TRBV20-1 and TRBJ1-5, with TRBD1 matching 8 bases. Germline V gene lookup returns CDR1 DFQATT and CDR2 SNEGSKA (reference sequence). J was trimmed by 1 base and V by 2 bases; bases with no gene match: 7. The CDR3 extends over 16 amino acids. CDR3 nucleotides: TGCAGTGCTAGATTGGGACAGGAGAAGAGCAATCAGCCCCAGCATTTT. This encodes CSARLGQEKSNQPQHF.

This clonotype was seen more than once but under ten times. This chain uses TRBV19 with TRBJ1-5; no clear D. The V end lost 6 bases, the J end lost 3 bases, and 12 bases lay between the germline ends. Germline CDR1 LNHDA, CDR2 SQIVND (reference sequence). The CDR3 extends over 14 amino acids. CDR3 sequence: CASSAMANNQPQHF. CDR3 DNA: TGTGCCAGTAGCGCCATGGCTAACAATCAGCCCCAGCATTTT.

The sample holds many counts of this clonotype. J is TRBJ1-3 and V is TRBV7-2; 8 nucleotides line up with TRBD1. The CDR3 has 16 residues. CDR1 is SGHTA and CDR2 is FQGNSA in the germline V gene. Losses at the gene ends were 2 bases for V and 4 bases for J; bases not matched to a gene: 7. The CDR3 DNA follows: TGTGCCAGCAGCTTATGGCAGGGGGCACAAGGAAACACCATATATTTT. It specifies CASSLWQGAQGNTIYF.

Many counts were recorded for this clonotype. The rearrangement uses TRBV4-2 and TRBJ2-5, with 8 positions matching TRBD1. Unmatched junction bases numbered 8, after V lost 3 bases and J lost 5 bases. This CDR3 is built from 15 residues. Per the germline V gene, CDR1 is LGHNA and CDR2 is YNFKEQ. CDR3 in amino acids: CASSHTQGATETQYF. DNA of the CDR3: TGTGCCAGCAGCCACACGCAGGGGGCGACGGAGACCCAGTACTTC.

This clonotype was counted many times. The CDR3 region has the DNA TGTGCCAGCAGGAGCGGAGGCCGTCCCTACGAGCAGTACTTC. Translation gives CASRSGGRPYEQYF. The V gene is TRBV28, the J gene TRBJ2-7; TRBD2 might be the D (5 bases). The germline gives CDR1 MDHEN, CDR2 SYDVKM. The V end was cut by 6 bases, the J end by 2 bases, with 14 bases between. The CDR3 covers 14 residues.

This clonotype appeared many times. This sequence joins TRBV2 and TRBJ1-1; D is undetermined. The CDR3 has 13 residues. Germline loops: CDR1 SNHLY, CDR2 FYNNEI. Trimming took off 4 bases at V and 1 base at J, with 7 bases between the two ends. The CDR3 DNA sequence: TGTGCCAGCAGTGTTAACACGAACACTGAAGCTTTCTTT. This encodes CASSVNTNTEAFF.